The rows below give T cell receptor beta chains drawn from one sample of a study of graft-versus-host responses after intestinal transplantation. TCRdb's table, derived via immunoSEQ multiplex PCR, lists solely in-frame clones and lacks some. The repertoire has 15,000 to 20,000 clones, around 87% of them found once; the top ten carry over 6.5%. Sequenced material: bone marrow, taken nearly 130 days after intestinal transplantation. The receptors here all came from a human patient who received an intestinal transplant, so some T cells may come from the graft donor. CDR3s include the opening cysteine and the closing phenylalanine or tryptophan. Each record gives: J gene, V gene, D gene, clone size, CDR3 DNA, CDR3 protein. A D gene is named only where the DNA matches it firmly. For some rows the clone size is stated as once, few or many, or as a class when expanded; others skip it.

>TRBJ1-3|TRBV5-6|.|.
TGTGCCAGCAGCTTCGTAGGGGCCGGAAACACCATATATTTT
CASSFVGAGNTIYF
>TRBJ2-7|TRBV2|TRBD2|.
TGTGCCAGCAGAGAAGGGACTAGCAACTACGAGCAGTACTTC
CASREGTSNYEQYF
>TRBJ2-7|TRBV7-9|.|.
TGTGCCAGCAGCCCCGGGTGGGGTTCCACGTACGAGCAGTACTTC
CASSPGWGSTYEQYF
>TRBJ1-2|TRBV4-3|.|.
TGCGCCAGCAGCCAAAACAGGAGAGATGGCTACACCTTC
CASSQNRRDGYTF
>TRBJ1-1|TRBV11-2|.|.
TGTGCCAGCAGCTTAGGGCCGAACACTGAAGCTTTCTTT
CASSLGPNTEAFF
>TRBJ1-1|TRBV5-3|.|once
TGTGCCAGAAGCTTGGATAGGAGACCGATGAACACTGAAGCTTTCTTT
CARSLDRRPMNTEAFF
>TRBJ2-6|TRBV4-2|.|.
TGTGCCAGCAGCGCTGAGAGCAAAGGTCAAAGTCGGGCCAACGTCCTGACTTTC
CASSAESKGQSRANVLTF
>TRBJ1-1|TRBV7-3|.|few
TGTGCCAGCAGTCTTATGAACACTGAAGCTTTCTTT
CASSLMNTEAFF
>TRBJ2-7|TRBV4-3|TRBD2|.
TGCGCCAGCAGCCCCGGACTAGTCTACGAGCAGTACTTC
CASSPGLVYEQYF
>TRBJ1-2|TRBV5-4|TRBD1|.
TGTGCCAGCAGCCCCGACAGGGACTATGGCTACACCTTC
CASSPDRDYGYTF
>TRBJ1-5|TRBV4-3|.|.
TGCGCCAGCAGCCAAGGGGCAGCCATCAATCAGCCCCAGCATTTT
CASSQGAAINQPQHF
>TRBJ2-7|TRBV28|.|.
TGTGCCAGCAGTTCCAGGGCAAGGGGAAACTACGAGCAGTACTTC
CASSSRARGNYEQYF
>TRBJ2-6|TRBV21-1|.|.
TGTGCCAGCAGCGGGGGCTCTGGGGCCAACGTCCTGACTTTC
CASSGGSGANVLTF
>TRBJ2-5|TRBV28|TRBD2|.
TGTGCCAGCAACGAGGGACTAGCGGGGGGGTACCAAGAGACCCAGTACTTC
CASNEGLAGGYQETQYF
>TRBJ2-7|TRBV19|.|.
TGTGCCAGTACCAAATCTGGGGCCGATTCCTACGAGCAGTACTTC
CASTKSGADSYEQYF
>TRBJ2-7|TRBV6-1|.|.
TGTGCCAGCACGAATCCTTTTAGCTCCTACGAGCAGTACTTC
CASTNPFSSYEQYF
>TRBJ2-2|TRBV7-9|.|.
TGTGCCAGCAGCTTACAGAAAGAGCTGTTTTTT
CASSLQKELFF
>TRBJ2-5|TRBV19|TRBD2|.
TGTGCCAGTACCCCAGCGGGAGTCTTACAAGAGACCCAGTACTTC
CASTPAGVLQETQYF
>TRBJ1-4|TRBV6-5|.|.
TGTGCCAGCAGTTTACGACCCGCCCTTGATAATGAAAAACTGTTTTTT
CASSLRPALDNEKLFF
>TRBJ2-7|TRBV5-5|.|.
TGTGCCAGCAGCTCTGGATGGCTTTCCTACGAGCAGTACTTC
CASSSGWLSYEQYF
>TRBJ2-7|TRBV13|TRBD2|.
TGTGCCAGCAGCTCAAGACTAGCGGGAGTTAACGAGCAGTACTTC
CASSSRLAGVNEQYF
>TRBJ1-1|TRBV5-3|.|.
TGTGCCAGAAGGCCCGCTACTCTGAACACTGAAGCTTTCTTT
CARRPATLNTEAFF
>TRBJ2-1|TRBV6-4|.|.
TGTGCCAGCAGTGACTCGGGGGACTACAATGAGCAGTTCTTC
CASSDSGDYNEQFF
>TRBJ2-1|TRBV4-1|.|.
TGCGCCAGCAGCCGTATCTCCTACAATGAGCAGTTCTTC
CASSRISYNEQFF
>TRBJ2-7|TRBV6-6|.|.
TGTGCCAGCAGTCAGGGATGGTTATACGAGCAGTACTTC
CASSQGWLYEQYF
>TRBJ2-1|TRBV7-3|.|.
TGTGCCAGCAGCTTAAGGGCAGGTGGATTGAGGTACAATGAGCAGTTCTTC
CASSLRAGGLRYNEQFF
>TRBJ1-2|TRBV4-1|.|.
TGCGCCAGCAGCCAATCGTCCGGGTATGGCTACACCTTC
CASSQSSGYGYTF
>TRBJ1-1|TRBV7-3|.|.
TGTGCCAGCAGCTTGGGCGGGGGCGGGAACGCTGAAGCTTTCTTT
CASSLGGGGNAEAFF
>TRBJ2-2|TRBV7-7|.|once
TGTGCCAGCAGCTTAGTTGGGGGGGAGCTGTTTTTT
CASSLVGGELFF
>TRBJ1-2|TRBV7-9|.|.
TGTGCCAGCAGCTTAGCAGTTCCACGGAACTATGGCTACACCTTC
CASSLAVPRNYGYTF
>TRBJ2-1|TRBV7-4|TRBD2|.
TGTGCCAGCAGCTTAGCTCTGAGCGGGAGGGCCAGGAATGAGCAGTTCTTC
CASSLALSGRARNEQFF
>TRBJ1-1|TRBV6-1|.|.
TGTGCCAGCGACAGAAGTGGCACTGAAGCTTTCTTT
CASDRSGTEAFF
>TRBJ1-5|TRBV19|TRBD1|.
TGTGCCAGTAGTACCGGGACAGGGGGCGCAAATCAGCCCCAGCATTTT
CASSTGTGGANQPQHF
>TRBJ2-7|TRBV19|TRBD2|.
TGTGCCAGTAGCGCGGGGGCTAGCGGGTACGAGCAGTACTTC
CASSAGASGYEQYF
>TRBJ2-1|TRBV27|TRBD2|.
TGTGCCAGCAGGGCCGGACTAGCGGGAGTAATAGGGGAGCAGTTCTTC
CASRAGLAGVIGEQFF
>TRBJ2-1|TRBV7-9|TRBD2|.
TGTGCCAGCAGCTTAGCTAGCGGGTCGAGAAATGAGCAGTTCTTC
CASSLASGSRNEQFF